Listed below are T cell receptor beta chains from one sample, sequenced in a study of shared clonotypes between healthy human individuals. Some clones are missing from TCRdb's copy, which holds only in-frame ones; the method was immunoSEQ multiplex PCR. The table shows millions of clones, with 95% occurring only once. Material for sequencing was naive CD4+ T cells sorted from blood. The receptors originated from a man between 18 and 29 years old in good health. Each CDR3 is given with its conserved first and last residue. A D gene is named only where the DNA matches it firmly. Clone size is given for some rows only: seen once, a few or many times, or a class if the clone is expanded.

-	TRBD1	TRBV10-3	TRBJ1-3	TGTGCCGCCCAGGGGCAGGGGGGCTCTGGAAACACCATATATTTT	CAAQGQGGSGNTIYF
-	-	TRBV12-5	TRBJ2-1	TGTGCTAGTGGTTTGAGTCGGGACAATGAGCAGTTCTTC	CASGLSRDNEQFF
-	TRBD2	TRBV4-2	TRBJ2-3	TGTGCCAGCAGCCAAGTAGCGGGTGGCACAGATACGCAGTATTTT	CASSQVAGGTDTQYF
-	TRBD2	TRBV7-9	TRBJ2-7	TGTGCCAGCAGCTTAGGACTAGCGGGAGTTTACGAGCAGTACTTC	CASSLGLAGVYEQYF
once	-	TRBV6-6	TRBJ2-5	TGTGCCAGCAGGGGCGGACAACAAGAGACCCAGTACTTC	CASRGGQQETQYF
-	-	TRBV30	TRBJ2-7	TGTGCCTGGAGTGACAGCCTACGTTCCGAGCAGTACTTC	CAWSDSLRSEQYF
-	-	TRBV6-6	TRBJ1-1	TGTGCCAGCAGTTACAACGGTGGCGGGGGGAACACTGAAGCTTTCTTT	CASSYNGGGGNTEAFF
-	TRBD1	TRBV29-1	TRBJ1-2	TGCAGCGTTGACAACAGGGGGTATGGCTACACCTTC	CSVDNRGYGYTF
-	-	TRBV2	TRBJ1-5	TGTGCCAGCACTAGGAACCTCATTGGCCCCCAGCCCCAGCATTTT	CASTRNLIGPQPQHF
-	TRBD2	TRBV7-2	TRBJ2-3	TGTGCCAGCAGCCTGGGGCCAGCGGGAGGGGGCACAGATACGCAGTATTTT	CASSLGPAGGGTDTQYF
-	-	TRBV30	TRBJ1-6	TGTGCCTGGAGTGCCGGGACGCCCAATTCACCCCTCCACTTT	CAWSAGTPNSPLHF
-	-	TRBV18	TRBJ1-2	TGTGCCAGCTCACCAGGGGTTTGGGACTTCCGCTATGGCTACACCTTC	CASSPGVWDFRYGYTF
once	-	TRBV7-8	TRBJ2-3	TGTGCCAGCACCCCGCGGGGAACGGAGCAGTATTTT	CASTPRGTEQYF
-	TRBD1	TRBV5-6	TRBJ2-5	TGTGCCAGCAGCTTCCGGGACAGGGGGTTACTAGGGACTGAGACCCAGTACTTC	CASSFRDRGLLGTETQYF
-	-	TRBV5-6	TRBJ2-7	TGTGCCAGCAGCTTGGAGGTACGGAGGAACTCCTACGAGCAGTACTTC	CASSLEVRRNSYEQYF
-	TRBD1	TRBV7-2	TRBJ2-1	TGTGCCAGCAGCTTAGGAGGGGGCCTTGAGCAGTTCTTC	CASSLGGGLEQFF
-	TRBD2	TRBV7-9	TRBJ2-5	TGTGCCAGCAGCTTGGCGGGAGCACAAGAGACCCAGTACTTC	CASSLAGAQETQYF
-	-	TRBV30	TRBJ1-4	TGTGCCTGGAGTTTACAAACGGGTGAAAAACTGTTTTTT	CAWSLQTGEKLFF
-	-	TRBV28	TRBJ1-2	TGTGCCAGCAGGCCCGCGGCAGGGGTTGGCTACACCTTC	CASRPAAGVGYTF
few	-	TRBV19	TRBJ1-3	TGTGCCTGTAGCTCTGGAAACACCATATATTTT	CACSSGNTIYF
-	-	TRBV11-2	TRBJ1-2	TGTGCCAGCAGCTTAGGTCGGTCGGGGAACTATGGCTACACCTTC	CASSLGRSGNYGYTF
-	-	TRBV5-4	TRBJ2-4	TGTGCCAGCTCCTTTGAGTCAAACATTCAGTACTTC	CASSFESNIQYF
-	TRBD2	TRBV7-2	TRBJ2-2	TGTGCCAGCAGCCTTCCACTAGCGGGGAGTCCTGGGGAGCTGTTTTTT	CASSLPLAGSPGELFF
-	TRBD2	TRBV10-3	TRBJ2-7	TGTGCCATCAGTGAGTCGGCCCAGCGGGAGCCCCCCTACGAGCAGTACTTC	CAISESAQREPPYEQYF
-	-	TRBV6-1	TRBJ1-6	TGTGCCAGCAGTGAAGATAGGTGGGGCTCGTTTTCACCCCTCCACTTT	CASSEDRWGSFSPLHF
-	-	TRBV5-6	TRBJ1-2	TGTGCCAGCAGCTTGGACAGGCCTAACTATGGCTACACCTTC	CASSLDRPNYGYTF
-	-	TRBV6-6	TRBJ2-2	TGTGCCAGCAGTTACCCAAGTGCCGACACCGGGGAGCTGTTTTTT	CASSYPSADTGELFF
-	-	TRBV5-1	TRBJ1-4	TGCGCCAGCAGCTTGTCATCCGGGAGCGAAAAACTGTTTTTT	CASSLSSGSEKLFF
few	-	TRBV14	TRBJ1-2	TGTGCCAGCAGCCCACTGTTAGGCGGAGGGGACACCTTC	CASSPLLGGGDTF
-	TRBD1	TRBV25-1	TRBJ1-1	TGTGCCAGCACCTTCGCCGGGACAGGGAGGACTGAAGCTTTCTTT	CASTFAGTGRTEAFF
-	-	TRBV7-2	TRBJ2-1	TGTGCCAGCAGCCGAGTGGCGGGGAGTCAGGATGAGCAGTTCTTC	CASSRVAGSQDEQFF
-	-	TRBV30	TRBJ2-6	TGTGCCTGGAGTGTACTTAGCTCTGGGGCCAACGTCCTGACTTTC	CAWSVLSSGANVLTF
-	TRBD1	TRBV30	TRBJ2-7	TGTGCCTGGAGTCTTATACCGGGACAGACATCCTACGAGCAGTACTTC	CAWSLIPGQTSYEQYF
once	TRBD1	TRBV7-2	TRBJ1-2	TGTGCCAGCAGCTTAGCCCTGGGACAGAACTATGGCTACACCTTC	CASSLALGQNYGYTF
-	TRBD1	TRBV5-5	TRBJ2-7	TGTGCCAGCAGCCGACCTAGGACGGGACAGGGACCCTACGAGCAGTACTTC	CASSRPRTGQGPYEQYF
-	TRBD2	TRBV7-9	TRBJ2-5	TGTGCCAGCAGCTTGTTGAGCGGGAGGCATATCGAGACCCAGTACTTC	CASSLLSGRHIETQYF
few	-	TRBV6-5	TRBJ2-5	TGTGCCAGCAGTTATCTCGTCAGCCAAGAGACCCAGTACTTC	CASSYLVSQETQYF
once	-	TRBV11-2	TRBJ1-1	TGTGCCAGCAGCTTCGGGGGGTCGAACACTGAAGCTTTCTTT	CASSFGGSNTEAFF
-	TRBD2	TRBV6-5	TRBJ2-1	TGTGCCAGCAGACTAGCGGGGGAGACCGAGCAGTTCTTC	CASRLAGETEQFF
-	-	TRBV2	TRBJ1-6	TGTGCCAGCAGTCTAACTCAGGGGTCACCCCTCCACTTT	CASSLTQGSPLHF
once	TRBD1	TRBV5-4	TRBJ1-4	TGTGCCAGCAGCTGGACAGGTACCGCAACTAATGAAAAACTGTTTTTT	CASSWTGTATNEKLFF
few	-	TRBV18	TRBJ2-7	TGTGCCAGCTCGTCGACAGGTCTTTCCTACGAGCAGTACTTC	CASSSTGLSYEQYF
-	TRBD2	TRBV6-5	TRBJ2-1	TGTGCCACCCAAAGCGGGAGGGTCTACAATGAGCAGTTCTTC	CATQSGRVYNEQFF
few	-	TRBV19	TRBJ1-3	TGTGCCAGTAGTATCCCGGGTCAGAACTCTGGAAACACCATATATTTT	CASSIPGQNSGNTIYF
-	TRBD1	TRBV30	TRBJ1-5	TGTGCCTGGAACAGGGGTAGCAATCAGCCCCAGCATTTT	CAWNRGSNQPQHF
-	TRBD1	TRBV27	TRBJ2-7	TGTGCCAGCAGAGTTTTGAGGCCAGGGGGATGGGAGCAGTACTTC	CASRVLRPGGWEQYF
-	-	TRBV6-5	TRBJ1-2	TGTGCCAGCATCGGAGGGCTGGGCGGCTACACCTTC	CASIGGLGGYTF
-	TRBD2	TRBV11-2	TRBJ2-7	TGTGCCAGCAGCTTTAGCGGGGGGGCGCGGTATCTGTACGAGCAGTACTTC	CASSFSGGARYLYEQYF
-	TRBD1	TRBV28	TRBJ2-7	TGTGCCAGTACCGGGACAGGGACTTCATACGAGCAGTACTTC	CASTGTGTSYEQYF
few	TRBD1	TRBV30	TRBJ1-1	TGTGCCTGGAGTGTACAGGGGGACACTGAAGCTTTCTTT	CAWSVQGDTEAFF